Presented here are 5 T cell receptor beta chains from one specimen sequenced in a study of T cell repertoires in cytomegalovirus infection. One entry per CDR3 protein, called by TCRdb with MiXCR from the reads. The sample has almost 500,000 distinct CDR3 sequences, 11% seen once. Sequences were obtained from PBMCs. These receptors were obtained from a human donor in good health (CMV status not recorded). Some clones in this sample may be carry-over from other donors' samples.

In its sample, this clonotype was seen many times. The rearrangement uses TRBV6-5 and TRBJ2-5; 7 bases line up with TRBD1. V lost 4 bases and J lost 7; bases outside the gene matches: 9. This CDR3 is 14 amino acids long. Germline loops: CDR1 MNHEY, CDR2 SVGAGI. CDR3 in amino acids: CASSSTGVGGTQYF. The DNA for the CDR3 is TGTGCCAGCAGTTCAACAGGGGTTGGAGGGACCCAGTACTTC.

The chain is built from TRBV20-1 and TRBJ2-4; 9 positions agree with TRBD1. V lost 3 bases and J lost 0; bases outside the gene matches: 6. The CDR3 has 16 amino acids. Germline CDR1 DFQATT, CDR2 SNEGSKA (reference sequence). Written as DNA, the CDR3 is TGCAGTGCTAGTCGTGGGACAGGGCGAGCCAAAAACATTCAGTACTTC. Translation: CSASRGTGRAKNIQYF.

This clonotype occurred many times. The chain couples TRBV5-4 to TRBJ2-7; TRBD2 matches at 9 bases. V shed 0 bases and J 3 bases; nucleotides not matched to a gene: 7. This CDR3 is built from 16 residues. The germline V gene has CDR1 SGHNT and CDR2 YYREEE (reference sequence). As DNA, the CDR3 is TGTGCCAGCAGCTTGGGCGGGAGGGCCCGAAACTACGAGCAGTACTTC. This translates into CASSLGGRARNYEQYF.

This clonotype has at least ten counts. The CDR3 region is CSASPGEGLNTEAFF. The CDR3 DNA reads TGCAGTGCTTCTCCGGGTGAAGGGTTGAACACTGAAGCTTTCTTT. The rearrangement links TRBV20-1 to TRBJ1-1; unclear D gene. The CDR3 sequence is 15 residues long. CDR1 and CDR2 from the germline V gene are DFQATT and SNEGSKA (reference sequence). V was cut by 5 bases and J by 0 bases, with 16 bases left in between.

This clonotype was counted ten times or more. The chain combines TRBV12-3 or TRBV12-4 with TRBJ1-1, with TRBD1 matching 7 bases. This CDR3 has 15 residues. Losses at the gene ends were 7 bases for V and 7 bases for J; bases not matched to a gene: 15. CDR3 in amino acids: CASNQIRQGRGEAFF. The CDR3 region has the DNA TGTGCCAGCAATCAAATAAGACAGGGAAGGGGTGAAGCTTTCTTT.